The present entry profiles one T cell receptor beta chain with its context. The cohort comprised adults aged about 18 to 100 years residing in under 25 US areas. The study assigned cohorts using participant-reported clinical history. Measured with immunoSEQ multiplex PCR; TCRdb has only the in-frame clones, and not every one. The sample shows some 200,000 clones, around 84% of them seen only once. The sample is drawn from a study of blood T cell repertoires in COVID-19. Study background: Nucleic acid was either cDNA or gDNA, and it came from T cells, B-cell-depleted T cells, or PBMCs.

Losses at the gene ends were 3 bases for V and 2 bases for J; bases not matched to a gene: 3. The CDR3 covers 14 residues. Germline V gene data show CDR1 as MGHDK and CDR2 as SYGVNS. This receptor was taken from a woman aged 40 to 55 with acute COVID-19. This chain connects TRBV25-1 to TRBJ1-2, with 7 bases identical to TRBD1. The sequenced sample consisted of PBMCs or T cells enriched from blood (not recorded which). Here the CDR3 DNA reads TGTGCCAGCAGTGAGCCGGGACAGAACTATGGCTACACCTTC. Protein sequence: CASSEPGQNYGYTF.